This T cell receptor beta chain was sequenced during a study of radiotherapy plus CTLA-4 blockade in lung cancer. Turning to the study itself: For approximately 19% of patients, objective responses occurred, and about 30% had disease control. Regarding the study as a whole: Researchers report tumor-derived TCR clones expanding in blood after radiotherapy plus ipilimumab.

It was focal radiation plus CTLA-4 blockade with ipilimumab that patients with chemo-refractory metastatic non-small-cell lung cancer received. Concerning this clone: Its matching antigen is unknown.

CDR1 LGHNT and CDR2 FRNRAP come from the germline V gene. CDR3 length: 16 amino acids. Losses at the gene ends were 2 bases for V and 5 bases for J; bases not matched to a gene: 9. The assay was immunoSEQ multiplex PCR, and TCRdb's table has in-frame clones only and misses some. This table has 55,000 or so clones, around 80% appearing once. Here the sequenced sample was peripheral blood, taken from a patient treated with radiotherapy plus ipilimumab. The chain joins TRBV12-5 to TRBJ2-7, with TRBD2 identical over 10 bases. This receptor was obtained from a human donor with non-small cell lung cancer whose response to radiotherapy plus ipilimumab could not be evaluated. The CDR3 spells CASGLTNSGRNHEQYF. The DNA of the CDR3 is TGTGCTAGTGGTTTGACAAATAGCGGGAGGAACCACGAGCAGTACTTC. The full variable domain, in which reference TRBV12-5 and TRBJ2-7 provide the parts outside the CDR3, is DARVTQTPRHKVTEMGQEVTMRCQPILGHNTVFWYRQTMMQGLELLAYFRNRAPLDDSGMPKDRFSAEMPDATLATLKIQPSEPRDSAVYFCASGLTNSGRNHEQYFGPGTRLTVT.